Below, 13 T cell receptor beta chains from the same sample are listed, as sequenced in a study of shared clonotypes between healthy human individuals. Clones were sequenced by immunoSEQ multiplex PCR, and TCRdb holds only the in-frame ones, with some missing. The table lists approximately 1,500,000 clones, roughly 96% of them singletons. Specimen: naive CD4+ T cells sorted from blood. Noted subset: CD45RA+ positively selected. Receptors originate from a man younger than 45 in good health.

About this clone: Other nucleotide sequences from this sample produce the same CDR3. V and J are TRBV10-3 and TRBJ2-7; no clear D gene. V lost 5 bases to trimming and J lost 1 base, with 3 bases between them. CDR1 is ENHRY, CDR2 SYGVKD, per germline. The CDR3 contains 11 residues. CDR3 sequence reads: CAISSSYEQYF. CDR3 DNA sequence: TGTGCCATCAGTTCTTCCTACGAGCAGTACTTC.

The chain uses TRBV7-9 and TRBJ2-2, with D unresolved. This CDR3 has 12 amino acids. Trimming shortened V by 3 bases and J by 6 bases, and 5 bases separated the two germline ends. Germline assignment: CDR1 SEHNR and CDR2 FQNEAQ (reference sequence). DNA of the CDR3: TGTGCCAGCAGCTTTCTTCCCGGGGAGCTGTTTTTT. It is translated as CASSFLPGELFF.

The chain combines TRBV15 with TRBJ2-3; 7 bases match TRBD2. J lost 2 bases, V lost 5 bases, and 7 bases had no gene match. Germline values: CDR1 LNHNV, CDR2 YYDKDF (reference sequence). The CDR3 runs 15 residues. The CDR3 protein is CATSGEAGVTDTQYF. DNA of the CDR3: TGTGCCACCAGCGGCGAGGCGGGGGTCACAGATACGCAGTATTTT.

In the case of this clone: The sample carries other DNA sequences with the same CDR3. In nucleotides, the CDR3 is TGTGCCAGCTCCCCGACTAGCGACCACGAGCAGTACTTC. Protein product: CASSPTSDHEQYF. The chain carries TRBV18 and TRBJ2-7; 8 nucleotides agree with TRBD2. Trimming took 6 bases from V and 5 from J; bases not matched to a gene: 6. The CDR3 is 13 residues long. Germline V gives CDR1 KGHSH, CDR2 LQKENI. Full variable domain (missing parts from reference TRBV18 and TRBJ2-7): NAGVMQNPRHLVRRRGQEARLRCSPMKGHSHVYWYRQLPEEGLKFMVYLQKENIIDESGMPKERFSAEFPKEGPSILRIQQVVRGDSAAYFCASSPTSDHEQYFGPGTRLTVT.

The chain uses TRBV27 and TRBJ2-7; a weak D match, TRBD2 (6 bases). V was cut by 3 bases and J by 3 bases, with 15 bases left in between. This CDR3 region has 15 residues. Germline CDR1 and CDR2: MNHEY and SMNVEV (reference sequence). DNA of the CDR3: TGTGCCAGCAGTTTCCGACTAGGCGGACTCTACGAGCAGTACTTC. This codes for CASSFRLGGLYEQYF.

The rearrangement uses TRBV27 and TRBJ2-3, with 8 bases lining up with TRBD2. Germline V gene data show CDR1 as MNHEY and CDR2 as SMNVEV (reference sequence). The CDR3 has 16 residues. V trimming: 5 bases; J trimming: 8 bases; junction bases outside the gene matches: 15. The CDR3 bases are TGTGCCAGCAGTAAAGACTTCCGCGGGGGGCGGAGTACGCAGTATTTT. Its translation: CASSKDFRGGRSTQYF.

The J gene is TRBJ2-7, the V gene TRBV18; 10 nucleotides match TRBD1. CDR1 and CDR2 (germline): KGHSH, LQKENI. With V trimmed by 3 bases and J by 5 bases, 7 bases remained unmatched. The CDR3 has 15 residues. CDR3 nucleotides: TGTGCCAGCTCACCTCGACAGGGGGCCTACGACGAGCAGTACTTC. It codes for CASSPRQGAYDEQYF.

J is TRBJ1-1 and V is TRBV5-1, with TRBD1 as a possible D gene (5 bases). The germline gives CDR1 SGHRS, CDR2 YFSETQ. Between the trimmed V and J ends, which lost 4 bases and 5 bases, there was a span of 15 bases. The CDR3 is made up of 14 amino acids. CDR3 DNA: TGCGCCAGCAGCACCTCGGGGGTTGGGACTGAAGCTTTCTTT. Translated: CASSTSGVGTEAFF.

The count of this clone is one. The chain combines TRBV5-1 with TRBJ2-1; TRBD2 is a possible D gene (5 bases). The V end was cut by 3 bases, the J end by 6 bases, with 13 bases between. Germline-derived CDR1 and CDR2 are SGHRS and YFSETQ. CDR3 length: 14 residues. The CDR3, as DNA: TGCGCCAGCAGCTCGGTCGGGGAACCCAATGAGCAGTTCTTC. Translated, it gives CASSSVGEPNEQFF.

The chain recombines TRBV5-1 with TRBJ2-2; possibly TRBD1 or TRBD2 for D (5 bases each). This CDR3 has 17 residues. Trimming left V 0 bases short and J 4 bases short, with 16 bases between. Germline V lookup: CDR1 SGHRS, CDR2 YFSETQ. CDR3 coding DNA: TGCGCCAGCAGCTTGGCCAAGGGACCCAAAATCACCGGGGAGCTGTTTTTT. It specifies CASSLAKGPKITGELFF.

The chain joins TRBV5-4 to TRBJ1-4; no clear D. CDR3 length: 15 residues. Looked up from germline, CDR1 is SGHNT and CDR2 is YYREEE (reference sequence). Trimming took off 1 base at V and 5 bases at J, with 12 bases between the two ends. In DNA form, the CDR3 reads TGTGCCAGCAGCTTGATGGTGTCAGGCAATGAAAAACTGTTTTTT. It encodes CASSLMVSGNEKLFF. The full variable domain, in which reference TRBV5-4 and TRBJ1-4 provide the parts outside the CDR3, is ETGVTQSPTHLIKTRGQQVTLRCSSQSGHNTVSWYQQALGQGPQFIFQYYREEENGRGNFPPRFSGLQFPNYSSELNVNALELDDSALYLCASSLMVSGNEKLFFGSGTQLSVL.

The CDR3 loop reads CASSFQVRTEAFF. In nucleotides, the CDR3 is TGTGCCAGCAGTTTCCAGGTCCGCACTGAAGCTTTCTTT. The V gene is TRBV28, the J gene TRBJ1-1; D remains unclear. The V gene lost 3 bases and the J gene lost 4 bases, with 9 bases spanning the gap. This CDR3 contains 13 residues. From germline, CDR1 is MDHEN and CDR2 SYDVKM.

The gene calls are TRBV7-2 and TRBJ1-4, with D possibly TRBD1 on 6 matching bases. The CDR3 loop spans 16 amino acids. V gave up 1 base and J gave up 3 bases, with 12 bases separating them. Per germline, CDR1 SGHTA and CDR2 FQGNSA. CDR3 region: CASSLGHRQANEKLFF. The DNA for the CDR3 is TGTGCCAGCAGCTTAGGGCATCGACAGGCTAATGAAAAACTGTTTTTT.